The present entry profiles one T cell receptor (beta chain) with its context. The target antigen is unknown. The CDR3 has 15 residues. V shed 8 bases and J shed 8 bases, with 19 bases lying between them. Germline V gene lookup returns CDR1 SNHLY and CDR2 FYNNEI. The sample is drawn from a study of CD8 T cells in Susac syndrome. TCR beta was sequenced from blood CD8+ and CD4+ T cells. Through negative isolation, CD4+ and CD8+ T cells were obtained, while TEMRA cells were enriched using FACS. Broader study findings: As the study acknowledged, the number of individuals in its TCR sequencing and HLA analysis was relatively small.

Roughly 0.45 to 1 ug RNA was reverse transcribed with random hexamers. Amplification of TCR beta CDR3 was carried out by immunoSEQ multiplex PCR, which covered 54 Vbeta and 13 Jbeta segments. TCRdb recomputed calls from the immunoSEQ multiplex PCR reads with MiXCR, one row per CDR3 protein. The data contain about 210,000 distinct CDR3 sequences, nearly 97% of them singletons. Sequenced input: CD4+ T cells from PBMCs. J is TRBJ2-6 and V is TRBV2; TRBD1 is a possible D gene (5 bases). This clonotype was obtained from a human donor with multiple sclerosis. The CDR3 protein is CASPRGSNLSNVLTF. As DNA, the CDR3 is TGTGCCAGCCCAAGGGGCTCCAACTTATCCAACGTCCTGACTTTC.